Below, 10 T cell receptor beta chains from the same sample are listed, as sequenced in a study of blood T cell repertoires in COVID-19 (dated by TCRdb to 2019 to 2021). The method behind the library was the immunoSEQ multiplex PCR assay. TCRdb stores this immuneACCESS table with in-frame sequences only. Part of the clones is absent; in the studies checked, under half of the shortfall reflects unresolved V genes, and no reason is known for the rest. The sample contains just over 80,000 clones, roughly four fifths of them found a single time. The ten largest clones represent 15% to 20% of the sample. The sample consisted of peripheral blood. These receptors came from a woman at least 80 years old with active or convalescent COVID-19.

This clone was recorded at least ten times. The J gene is TRBJ1-3, the V gene TRBV14, with D tentatively TRBD1 (5 bases). CDR1 SGHDN and CDR2 FVKESK come from the germline V gene. The CDR3 has 16 amino acids. The V end was cut by 1 base, the J end by 0 bases, with 10 bases between. The CDR3 sequence is CASSQVAGNSGNTIYF. DNA of the CDR3: TGTGCCAGCAGCCAAGTCGCAGGGAACTCTGGAAACACCATATATTTT.

The V gene is TRBV7-9, the J gene TRBJ1-2, with 10 bases matching TRBD1. V was pared by 4 bases and J by 5 bases, with 4 bases of the junction left unmatched. The CDR3 consists of 14 residues. Germline values: CDR1 SEHNR, CDR2 FQNEAQ (reference sequence). CDR3 coding DNA: TGTGCCAGCAGCTCGGACAGGGGGAATTATGGCTACACCTTC. Residues: CASSSDRGNYGYTF.

The chain links TRBV11-2 to TRBJ1-6, with 8 bases identical to TRBD1. V shed 1 base and J 7 bases; nucleotides not matched to a gene: 6. The CDR3 extends over 16 amino acids. Germline loops: CDR1 SGHAT, CDR2 FQNNGV. CDR3 in amino acids: CASSLAADRANSPLHF. CDR3 DNA sequence: TGTGCCAGCAGCTTAGCCGCGGACAGGGCCAATTCACCCCTCCACTTT.

The DNA of the CDR3 is TGTGCCAGCAGCTTAGGCGTCCCGACAGGGGATTCACCCCTCCACTTT. Encoded protein: CASSLGVPTGDSPLHF. The V call is TRBV7-9, the J call TRBJ1-6; 8 nucleotides agree with TRBD1. Germline CDR1 SEHNR, CDR2 FQNEAQ (reference sequence). CDR3 length: 16 residues. Unmatched junction bases numbered 7, after V lost 1 base and J lost 8 bases.

The rearrangement links TRBV6-4 to TRBJ2-3, with 10 positions matching TRBD1. CDR1 is MRHNA and CDR2 is SNTAGT in the germline V gene. After removal of 6 bases from V and 4 bases from J, the junction contained 4 bases not matched to a gene. This CDR3 comprises 14 residues. CDR3 amino acids: CASSPTGGPDTQYF. In nucleotides, the CDR3 is TGTGCCAGCAGCCCGACAGGGGGCCCAGATACGCAGTATTTT.

The CDR3 sequence: CASSLGGVSSYEQYF. DNA of the CDR3: TGTGCCAGCAGCTTAGGGGGCGTGAGCTCCTACGAGCAGTACTTC. This rearrangement joins TRBV7-6 to TRBJ2-7; maybe TRBD1 (5 bases). Trimming cost V 1 base and J 0 bases, with 10 bases left between them. The length of the CDR3 is 15 residues. Germline V gene data show CDR1 as SGHVS and CDR2 as FNYEAQ.

The V and J genes are TRBV11-2 and TRBJ1-3; D possibly corresponds to TRBD1 (6 bases). V was shortened by 2 bases and J by 3 bases, with 8 bases between the two germline ends. The CDR3 extends over 14 amino acids. Germline lookup yields CDR1 SGHAT and CDR2 FQNNGV. CDR3 residues: CASSLTGLGNTIYF. The CDR3, as DNA: TGTGCCAGCAGCTTAACAGGGCTTGGAAACACCATATATTTT.

V usage is TRBV7-2 and J usage is TRBJ1-2; D gene ambiguous. The CDR3 is made up of 12 amino acids. Germline V gives CDR1 SGHTA, CDR2 FQGNSA. Trimming removed 3 bases at V and 7 bases at J, with 9 bases between. This CDR3 is CASSFRVGGYTF. CDR3 nucleotides: TGTGCCAGCAGCTTTCGGGTTGGTGGCTACACCTTC.

The chain is built from TRBV28 and TRBJ1-3, with no clear D. The germline V and J ends were trimmed by 3 bases and 1 base, with 10 bases remaining between them. The CDR3 sequence is 15 residues long. Germline loops: CDR1 MDHEN, CDR2 SYDVKM. Written as DNA, the CDR3 is TGTGCCAGCAGTTTCCCCGGTAGATCTGGAAACACCATATATTTT. Translating gives CASSFPGRSGNTIYF.

The rearrangement joins TRBV7-6 to TRBJ1-2; 9 bases match TRBD1. Unmatched junction bases numbered 0, after V lost 1 base and J lost 6 bases. The germline CDR1 and CDR2 sequences are SGHVS and FNYEAQ. This CDR3 region has 13 residues. CDR3 sequence: CASSLGTGDGYTF. Written as DNA, the CDR3 is TGTGCCAGCAGCTTAGGGACAGGGGATGGCTACACCTTC.